Listed below are T cell receptor beta chains from one sample, sequenced in a study of T cell repertoires in cytomegalovirus infection. These TCRs' antigens remain unknown. TCRdb re-called the reads with MiXCR, one entry per CDR3 protein. The data hold about 830,000 distinct CDR3 sequences, with about 30% observed a single time. Specimen: cultured CD8+ T cells from PBMCs, collected from culture after CMV antigen stimulation. The receptor set was obtained from a human donor in good health (CMV status not recorded). Some clones in this sample may be carry-over from other donors' samples. CDR3s include the opening cysteine and the closing phenylalanine or tryptophan. A D gene is named only where the DNA matches it firmly. A row's size may be missing; if present it is once, few, many or a size class.

many | TRBJ2-1 | TRBD2 | TRBV7-2 | CASSSGLAGGNEQFF | TGTGCCAGCAGCTCCGGACTAGCGGGGGGGAATGAGCAGTTCTTC
few | TRBJ1-1 | - | TRBV20-1 | CSARDLMRGEDTEAFF | TGCAGTGCTAGAGATCTGATGAGGGGAGAGGACACTGAAGCTTTCTTT
- | TRBJ1-5 | TRBD1 | TRBV19 | CASEDREVGNQPQHF | TGTGCCAGCGAGGACAGGGAAGTAGGCAATCAGCCCCAGCATTTT
many | TRBJ2-6 | - | TRBV7-9 | CASSLVGANVLTF | TGTGCCAGCAGCTTAGTTGGGGCCAACGTCCTGACTTTC
- | TRBJ2-7 | - | TRBV5-6 | CASTSGTFPYEQYF | TGTGCCAGCACCTCAGGGACTTTCCCCTACGAGCAGTACTTC
- | TRBJ2-1 | - | TRBV5-6 | CASSKGRPGDEQFF | TGTGCCAGCAGCAAGGGCCGGCCTGGGGATGAGCAGTTCTTC
- | TRBJ2-3 | - | TRBV24-1 | CATSVPEGGGPRTDTQYF | TGTGCCACCAGTGTTCCCGAGGGTGGTGGACCCCGCACAGATACGCAGTATTTT
- | TRBJ2-1 | TRBD1 | TRBV5-1 | CASSLRPGQGDEQFF | TGCGCCAGCAGCCTCCGGCCGGGACAGGGGGATGAGCAGTTCTTC
- | TRBJ2-1 | - | TRBV7-9 | CASSWDLINEQFF | TGTGCCAGCAGCTGGGACCTTATTAATGAGCAGTTCTTC
many | TRBJ2-3 | - | TRBV7-2 | CASSARWGLSTDTQYF | TGTGCCAGCAGCGCTCGGTGGGGACTCAGCACAGATACGCAGTATTTT